This entry concerns a single T cell receptor beta chain. The target of this receptor is not known. Base-call qualities are not available, and no considerably larger clone is one nucleotide away. The data were taken from a study of T cell responses to AZD1222 COVID-19 vaccine (dated by TCRdb to the early 2020s). Study-wide context: TCR sequencing was performed for 230 to 250 trial participants, of whom some 200 were given two doses of AZD1222 and around 26 were given two doses of MenACWY control vaccine. Enrollment into the trials was organized by age into subgroups of 18-55, 56-69 and 70-plus years, and those subgroups contained roughly 150, 30 and 60 TCR-sequenced participants, respectively.

General findings and caveats noted by the study authors: The whole spike protein was spanned by vaccine-associated CD4 TCRs, and dominant responses were seen in regions 160-218 and 743-854. The 56-69-year group was small, and its depth increase did not reach significance, likely because of low power. Conclusions about previously exposed vaccinees were limited because only a handful of AZD1222 recipients were SARS-CoV-2 seropositive at baseline. After two AZD1222 doses, both the breadth and the depth of spike-specific TCRs were significantly higher than at day 0 and than in MenACWY recipients. Participants were mostly white British and included more females than males, and it was suggested by the authors that clonal diversity may have been underestimated. Epitopes outside the regions mutated in the B.1.351 and B.1.1.7 variants were reportedly recognized by nearly half of the unique spike-specific TCRs. No day 14 peak-response samples were available, so repertoires were characterized only after the peak T cell response.

The CDR3 regions of human TCRbeta chains were subjected to immunosequencing. On the authors' methods: Repertoire TCRs were matched against a reference library of SARS-CoV-2-specific TCRs generated with the MIRA antigen-specificity platform. Breadth was defined as the fraction of unique TCRs that were SARS-CoV-2-associated, and depth was defined as the fraction of total T cells that were SARS-CoV-2-associated. Using the MIRA data, each spike-specific TCR was assigned both to the spike region to which the TCR was reactive and to a CD4 or CD8 class. Log10-transformed breadth and depth values were compared by one-way ANOVA with Sidak's multiple comparisons tests. Imported from immuneACCESS, the table was reduced by TCRdb to in-frame sequences with V and J called. These copies leave out some clones; in studies compared against another copy, an unresolved V gene accounts for under half, and the cause of the remainder is not known. The D gene and trimming were derived from the DNA, and the V and J assignments and clone size from that table. For this sample there are 150,000 to 200,000 clones; 92% appear just once. Of the sample, around 0.99% falls within the top ten clones.

Interpreted using the paper, the time point label stands for: about 28 days (+/-7) after the second vaccine dose. AZD1222 recipients given second doses at about 4 weeks or at about 12 weeks were pooled, since spike-specific TCR depth and breadth were not found to differ between the two schedules. Vaccinee samples were obtained from the UK trials COV001 and COV002, which included a single-blind randomized controlled phase 2/3 trial of AZD1222 (ChAdOx1 nCoV-19) in healthy adults. Trial participant PBMC samples were collected at day 0 and day 28 after the second dose for TCRbeta chain sequencing. From the cysteine through the phenylalanine, the CDR3 covers 15 amino acids. CDR3 DNA only is kept here, 45 bases in frame from base 1. Between the V and J ends, shortened by 7 bases and 0 bases respectively, the junction contains 15 bases. The germline V gene sets CDR1 to SNHLY and CDR2 to FYNNEI.

The rearranged chain carries TRBV2 and TRBJ1-1; the D gene cannot be named for sure. Here the sequenced sample was peripheral blood, taken 28 days after the second AZD1222 dose. This clonotype was sampled from an adult who received the AZD1222 COVID-19 vaccine. The CDR3 protein: CASTQQLLMNTEAFF. The sequenced DNA: TGTGCCAGCACACAACAGCTACTGATGAACACTGAAGCTTTCTTT.